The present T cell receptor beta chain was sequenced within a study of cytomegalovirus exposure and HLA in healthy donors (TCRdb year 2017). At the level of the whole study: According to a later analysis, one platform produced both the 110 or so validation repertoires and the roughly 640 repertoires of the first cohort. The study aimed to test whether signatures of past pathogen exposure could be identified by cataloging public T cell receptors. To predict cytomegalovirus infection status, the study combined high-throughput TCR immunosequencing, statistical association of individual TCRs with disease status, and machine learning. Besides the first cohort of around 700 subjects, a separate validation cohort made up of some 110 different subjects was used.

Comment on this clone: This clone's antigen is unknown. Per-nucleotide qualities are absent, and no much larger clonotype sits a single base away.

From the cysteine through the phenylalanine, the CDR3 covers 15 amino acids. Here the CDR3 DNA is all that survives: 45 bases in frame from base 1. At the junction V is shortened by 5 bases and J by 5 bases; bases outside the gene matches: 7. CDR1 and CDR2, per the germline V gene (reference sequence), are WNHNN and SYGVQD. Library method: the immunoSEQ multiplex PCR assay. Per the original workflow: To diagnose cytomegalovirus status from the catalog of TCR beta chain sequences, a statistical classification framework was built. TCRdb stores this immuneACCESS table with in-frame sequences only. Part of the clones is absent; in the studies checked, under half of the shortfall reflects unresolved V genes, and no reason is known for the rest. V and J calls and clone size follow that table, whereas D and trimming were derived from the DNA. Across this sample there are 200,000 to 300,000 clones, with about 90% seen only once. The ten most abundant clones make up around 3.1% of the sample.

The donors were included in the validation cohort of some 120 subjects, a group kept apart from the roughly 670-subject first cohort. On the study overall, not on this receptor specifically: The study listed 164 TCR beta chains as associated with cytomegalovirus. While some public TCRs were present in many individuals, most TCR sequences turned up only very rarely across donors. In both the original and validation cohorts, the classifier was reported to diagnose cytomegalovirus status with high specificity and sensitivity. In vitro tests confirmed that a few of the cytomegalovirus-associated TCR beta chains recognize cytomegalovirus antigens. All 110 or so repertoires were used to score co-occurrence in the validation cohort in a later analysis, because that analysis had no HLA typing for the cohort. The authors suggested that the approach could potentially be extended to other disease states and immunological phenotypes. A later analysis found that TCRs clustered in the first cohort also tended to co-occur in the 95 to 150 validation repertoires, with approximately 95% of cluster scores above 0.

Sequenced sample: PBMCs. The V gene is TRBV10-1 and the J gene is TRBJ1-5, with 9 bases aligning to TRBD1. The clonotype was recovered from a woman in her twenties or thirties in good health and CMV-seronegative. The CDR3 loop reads CASSSQGASYQPQHF. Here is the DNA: TGCGCCAGCAGTTCACAGGGGGCGTCATATCAGCCCCAGCATTTT.